This note documents a single TCR beta chain sequence. This sample was taken from a study of blood T cell repertoires in COVID-19. The overall study: The cDNA or gDNA used as material had been derived from T cells, B-cell-depleted T cells, or PBMCs.

Authors' processing steps: Amplifying reference gene primers gave estimates of nucleated cell counts. Libraries were prepared by immunoSEQ multiplex PCR; TCRdb keeps only in-frame clonotypes and omits some of them. From that table come the V and J calls and clone size; the DNA was used to work out D and trimming. The sample holds 200,000 to 250,000 clones, approximately 86% seen once. Germline CDR1 is SGHVT and CDR2 is SQSDAQ. The V and J ends lost 11 bases and 5 bases respectively, with 27 bases between them. The CDR3 is made up of 17 amino acids. This chain links TRBV7-4 with TRBJ1-4; D is ambiguous. The sequence derives from a woman under 40 with acute COVID-19. The source material was PBMCs or T cells enriched from blood (not recorded which). The CDR3 DNA reads TGTGCCCCACAAACCCCCCCCGCAGCGGAAGTAAATGAAAAACTGTTTTTT. This sequence encodes CAPQTPPAAEVNEKLFF.